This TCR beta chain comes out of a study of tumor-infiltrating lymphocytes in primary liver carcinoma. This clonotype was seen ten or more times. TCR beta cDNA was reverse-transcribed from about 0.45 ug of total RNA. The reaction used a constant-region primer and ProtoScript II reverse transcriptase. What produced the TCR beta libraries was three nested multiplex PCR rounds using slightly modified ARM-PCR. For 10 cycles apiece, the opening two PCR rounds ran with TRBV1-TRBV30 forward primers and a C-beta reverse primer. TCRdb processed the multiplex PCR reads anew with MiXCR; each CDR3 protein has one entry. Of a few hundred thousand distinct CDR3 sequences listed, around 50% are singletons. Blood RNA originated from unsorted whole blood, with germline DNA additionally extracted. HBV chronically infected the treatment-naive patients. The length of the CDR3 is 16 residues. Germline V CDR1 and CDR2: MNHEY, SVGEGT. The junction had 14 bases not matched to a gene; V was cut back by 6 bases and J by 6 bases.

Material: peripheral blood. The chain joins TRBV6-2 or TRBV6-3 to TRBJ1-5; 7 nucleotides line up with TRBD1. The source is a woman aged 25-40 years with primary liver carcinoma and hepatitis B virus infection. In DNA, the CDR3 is TGTGCCAGCAGCCGACGGACAGACAGGGTGAGTCAGCCCCAGCATTTT. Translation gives CASSRRTDRVSQPQHF.